This T cell receptor (beta chain) was identified in a study of blood T cell repertoires in COVID-19. On the study more broadly: Specimens from acute and convalescent COVID-19 originated in the United States, Italy and Spain. T cells, B-cell-depleted T cells, or PBMCs provided the cDNA or gDNA that served as material.

Methods used by the authors: Reference gene primer amplification in the assay estimated nucleated cell counts. Sequenced by immunoSEQ multiplex PCR; TCRdb stores in-frame clones only, minus some. Clonal size and the V and J genes are those of that table, whereas D and trimming came from the DNA. The sample yields about 270,000 clones, around 90% seen once. V was pared by 0 bases and J by 5 bases, with 14 bases between. The germline V gene encodes CDR1 SGHNT and CDR2 YYREEE (reference sequence). The CDR3 contains 16 residues. This sequence joins TRBV5-4 and TRBJ2-2; weak D call: TRBD1 (6 bases). This TCR was recovered from a man aged 45 to 65 with acute or convalescent COVID-19. The sample was peripheral blood. The CDR3 loop is CASSLEGRGGTGELFF. The DNA for the CDR3 is TGTGCCAGCAGCTTGGAGGGACGAGGGGGAACCGGGGAGCTGTTTTTT.